A selection of T cell receptor beta chains follows, all from one sample in a study of T cell responses to AZD1222 COVID-19 vaccine. TCRdb keeps only in-frame clones here, not all; method: immunoSEQ multiplex PCR. The sample includes approximately 110,000 clones, about 85% of them seen just once. Sequencing was performed on peripheral blood, taken on day 0 of AZD1222 vaccination. These receptors all come from an adult in good health. Both conserved end residues are part of each CDR3. The D gene is left open where the match is weak. Size values are once, few and many counts, or a class for expanded clones, and some rows have none.

v_call: TRBV18; j_call: TRBJ2-3; clone_size: .; d_call: .; cdr3_nt: TGTGCCAGCTGTGACACGGGGCCCACAGATACGCAGTATTTT; cdr3_aa: CASCDTGPTDTQYF
v_call: TRBV6-1; j_call: TRBJ1-1; clone_size: once; d_call: .; cdr3_nt: TGTGCCAGCAGTGAAGCGCTGGGAGGGGGCACTGAAGCTTTCTTT; cdr3_aa: CASSEALGGGTEAFF
v_call: TRBV11-3; j_call: TRBJ1-3; clone_size: .; d_call: .; cdr3_nt: TGTGCCAGCAGCCTACTACGGCCTACGAGCTCTGGAAACACCATATATTTT; cdr3_aa: CASSLLRPTSSGNTIYF
v_call: TRBV4-2; j_call: TRBJ2-7; clone_size: .; d_call: .; cdr3_nt: TGTGCCAGCAGCCAATCGGGTGGGGACGAGCAGTACTTC; cdr3_aa: CASSQSGGDEQYF
v_call: TRBV6-1; j_call: TRBJ1-2; clone_size: .; d_call: TRBD1; cdr3_nt: TGTGCCAGCAGTGACCGGGACAGGGTGGCCACCTTC; cdr3_aa: CASSDRDRVATF
v_call: TRBV7-9; j_call: TRBJ2-5; clone_size: .; d_call: TRBD2; cdr3_nt: TGTGCCAGCAGCTTAATGGGGGGGACCCAAGAGACCCAGTACTTC; cdr3_aa: CASSLMGGTQETQYF
v_call: TRBV28; j_call: TRBJ2-3; clone_size: once; d_call: .; cdr3_nt: TGTGCCAGCATTCCTAACCGGGACTCCTACACAGATACGCAGTATTTT; cdr3_aa: CASIPNRDSYTDTQYF
v_call: TRBV2; j_call: TRBJ2-6; clone_size: .; d_call: .; cdr3_nt: TGTGCCAGCAGTGGCCTACAGGGATCTGGGGCCAACGTCCTGACTTTC; cdr3_aa: CASSGLQGSGANVLTF
v_call: TRBV6-5; j_call: TRBJ1-4; clone_size: .; d_call: .; cdr3_nt: TGTGCCAGCAGTTACTCCCCTAATGAAAAACTGTTTTTT; cdr3_aa: CASSYSPNEKLFF
v_call: TRBV2; j_call: TRBJ1-2; clone_size: .; d_call: .; cdr3_nt: TGTGCCAGAGAGGGACTCTCCTATGGCTACACCTTC; cdr3_aa: CAREGLSYGYTF
v_call: TRBV19; j_call: TRBJ1-5; clone_size: once; d_call: .; cdr3_nt: TGTGCCAGTAGCGAGAGCAATCAGCCCCAGCATTTT; cdr3_aa: CASSESNQPQHF
v_call: TRBV6-5; j_call: TRBJ2-7; clone_size: few; d_call: .; cdr3_nt: TGTGCCAGCAGCCAGCCCCAGGGGTCCCCCTACGAGCAGTACTTC; cdr3_aa: CASSQPQGSPYEQYF
v_call: TRBV10-3; j_call: TRBJ1-1; clone_size: .; d_call: .; cdr3_nt: TGTGCCATCAGTGAGGCGGCTACTAAAGCTTTCTTT; cdr3_aa: CAISEAATKAFF
v_call: TRBV9; j_call: TRBJ1-6; clone_size: .; d_call: .; cdr3_nt: TGTGCCAGCAGCGTAGACGGCAGCTCCTATAATTCACCCCTCCACTTT; cdr3_aa: CASSVDGSSYNSPLHF
v_call: TRBV7-3; j_call: TRBJ2-1; clone_size: .; d_call: TRBD2; cdr3_nt: TGTGCCAGCAGCTTCCAGACTAGCGAGTACAATGAGCAGTTCTTC; cdr3_aa: CASSFQTSEYNEQFF
v_call: TRBV2; j_call: TRBJ1-2; clone_size: .; d_call: TRBD1; cdr3_nt: TGTGCCAGCAGTGCTGACAGGGGGCGGACGAATGGCTACACCTTC; cdr3_aa: CASSADRGRTNGYTF
v_call: TRBV7-2; j_call: TRBJ2-5; clone_size: .; d_call: .; cdr3_nt: TGTGCCAGCAGCTTAAGGGCTAGCGATTGGGAGACCCAGTACTTC; cdr3_aa: CASSLRASDWETQYF
v_call: TRBV7-2; j_call: TRBJ1-1; clone_size: .; d_call: TRBD1; cdr3_nt: TGTGCCAGCAGCCCGGGACAGGGGGGAACTGAAGCTTTCTTT; cdr3_aa: CASSPGQGGTEAFF
v_call: TRBV9; j_call: TRBJ1-5; clone_size: .; d_call: .; cdr3_nt: TGTGCCAGCAGCGTAGGGCGGGGTGGGCCCCAGCATTTT; cdr3_aa: CASSVGRGGPQHF
v_call: TRBV19; j_call: TRBJ1-5; clone_size: .; d_call: .; cdr3_nt: TGTGCCAGTAGTACGCCCGGGGGAAACGTCAATCAGCCCCAGCATTTT; cdr3_aa: CASSTPGGNVNQPQHF
v_call: TRBV10-2; j_call: TRBJ2-3; clone_size: few; d_call: .; cdr3_nt: TGCGCCAGCGGGGAAAGACCAAATACGCAGTATTTT; cdr3_aa: CASGERPNTQYF
v_call: TRBV5-6; j_call: TRBJ1-1; clone_size: .; d_call: .; cdr3_nt: TGTGCCAGCAGCTTGTGGGCAGGGGCTGAAGCTTTCTTT; cdr3_aa: CASSLWAGAEAFF
v_call: TRBV3-1/TRBV3-2; j_call: TRBJ2-1; clone_size: .; d_call: TRBD2; cdr3_nt: TGTGCCAGCAGCCAAGATTATAGGGCGGGAGTGCTCGCGCAGTTCTTC; cdr3_aa: CASSQDYRAGVLAQFF
v_call: TRBV6-6; j_call: TRBJ2-7; clone_size: .; d_call: .; cdr3_nt: TGTGCCAGCCTAGATGCGGCGAGCAGCTCCTACGAGCAGTACTTC; cdr3_aa: CASLDAASSSYEQYF
v_call: TRBV27; j_call: TRBJ1-1; clone_size: .; d_call: TRBD1; cdr3_nt: TGTGCCAGCAGTTCTGGACAGGTGACTGAGGCTTTCTTT; cdr3_aa: CASSSGQVTEAFF
v_call: TRBV5-1; j_call: TRBJ2-3; clone_size: .; d_call: TRBD2; cdr3_nt: TGCGCCAGCAGCTTGGTGGGAGGGCCTAGCACAGATACGCAGTATTTT; cdr3_aa: CASSLVGGPSTDTQYF
v_call: TRBV9; j_call: TRBJ1-2; clone_size: .; d_call: .; cdr3_nt: TGTGCCAGCAGCGTAGCTACAGGGAGAGAGTCACGCTACACCTTC; cdr3_aa: CASSVATGRESRYTF
v_call: TRBV11-2; j_call: TRBJ1-2; clone_size: once; d_call: TRBD1; cdr3_nt: TGTGCCAGCAGCGTTACCGGGACAGGGGGCGGGTATGGCTACACCTTC; cdr3_aa: CASSVTGTGGGYGYTF
v_call: TRBV11-1; j_call: TRBJ1-6; clone_size: .; d_call: TRBD1; cdr3_nt: TGTGCCAGCAGCCCTGTTGGACAGGTTAATTCACCCCTCCACTTT; cdr3_aa: CASSPVGQVNSPLHF
v_call: TRBV2; j_call: TRBJ1-5; clone_size: .; d_call: TRBD1; cdr3_nt: TGTGCCAGCAGTCGCGACAGGGGGCGAAGACCCCAGCATTTT; cdr3_aa: CASSRDRGRRPQHF
v_call: TRBV11-3; j_call: TRBJ2-2; clone_size: .; d_call: TRBD1; cdr3_nt: TGTGCCAGCAGCCCGGGACAGGGTGTCGGGGAGCTGTTTTTT; cdr3_aa: CASSPGQGVGELFF
v_call: TRBV28; j_call: TRBJ2-4; clone_size: .; d_call: .; cdr3_nt: TGTGCCAGCAGTACCCCCCGCTTCAGCTCCTACTACTTAGCCAAAAACATTCAGTACTTC; cdr3_aa: CASSTPRFSSYYLAKNIQYF
v_call: TRBV10-3; j_call: TRBJ1-1; clone_size: once; d_call: TRBD1; cdr3_nt: TGTGCCTTCCAGGGGGACGTGAACACTGAAGCTTTCTTT; cdr3_aa: CAFQGDVNTEAFF
v_call: TRBV7-9; j_call: TRBJ1-2; clone_size: .; d_call: TRBD1; cdr3_nt: TGTGCCAGCAGCTTATCCGGGACAGGGGACTATGGCTACACCTTC; cdr3_aa: CASSLSGTGDYGYTF
v_call: TRBV11-2; j_call: TRBJ1-1; clone_size: .; d_call: .; cdr3_nt: TGTGCCAGCAGCTTCGGGGGGGAGAGAAGAAACACTGAAGCTTTCTTT; cdr3_aa: CASSFGGERRNTEAFF
v_call: TRBV10-2; j_call: TRBJ1-6; clone_size: .; d_call: .; cdr3_nt: TGCGCCAGCAGTTCACAGGCGCTTACTAATTCACCCCTCCACTTT; cdr3_aa: CASSSQALTNSPLHF
v_call: TRBV9; j_call: TRBJ1-3; clone_size: few; d_call: TRBD1; cdr3_nt: TGTGCCAGCAGCGTAGAAGGGACAGGGTACAACACCATATATTTT; cdr3_aa: CASSVEGTGYNTIYF
v_call: TRBV28; j_call: TRBJ1-5; clone_size: .; d_call: .; cdr3_nt: TGTGCCAGCAGTCTAGCTACACCCGATCAGCCCCAGCATTTT; cdr3_aa: CASSLATPDQPQHF
v_call: TRBV5-1; j_call: TRBJ2-2; clone_size: .; d_call: .; cdr3_nt: TGCGCCAGCAGCCCGGCCGGGATCTGGGGCACCGGGGAGCTGTTTTTT; cdr3_aa: CASSPAGIWGTGELFF
v_call: TRBV7-9; j_call: TRBJ2-3; clone_size: .; d_call: .; cdr3_nt: TGTGCCAGCAGCTTAGGAGGGGCGCCCAGAGATACGCAGTATTTT; cdr3_aa: CASSLGGAPRDTQYF
v_call: TRBV29-1; j_call: TRBJ1-3; clone_size: .; d_call: .; cdr3_nt: TGCAGCGTTCTCCCGGGCGGACGAAACACCATATATTTT; cdr3_aa: CSVLPGGRNTIYF
v_call: TRBV5-4; j_call: TRBJ1-1; clone_size: .; d_call: .; cdr3_nt: TGTGCCAGCAGCTTGTGGGGAGGAGGCACTGAAGCTTTCTTT; cdr3_aa: CASSLWGGGTEAFF
v_call: TRBV7-3; j_call: TRBJ2-7; clone_size: .; d_call: .; cdr3_nt: TGTGCCAGCAGCTTACGTCCCGGGACACTGAGAGACGAGCAGTACTTC; cdr3_aa: CASSLRPGTLRDEQYF
v_call: TRBV4-3; j_call: TRBJ2-5; clone_size: .; d_call: TRBD2; cdr3_nt: TGCGCCAGCAGCCAAGAAGGAGCGGGGGGGCAAGAGACCCAGTACTTC; cdr3_aa: CASSQEGAGGQETQYF
v_call: TRBV18; j_call: TRBJ1-3; clone_size: .; d_call: .; cdr3_nt: TGTGCCAGCTCACCACAGGAGGTTGCCGGAAACACCATATATTTT; cdr3_aa: CASSPQEVAGNTIYF